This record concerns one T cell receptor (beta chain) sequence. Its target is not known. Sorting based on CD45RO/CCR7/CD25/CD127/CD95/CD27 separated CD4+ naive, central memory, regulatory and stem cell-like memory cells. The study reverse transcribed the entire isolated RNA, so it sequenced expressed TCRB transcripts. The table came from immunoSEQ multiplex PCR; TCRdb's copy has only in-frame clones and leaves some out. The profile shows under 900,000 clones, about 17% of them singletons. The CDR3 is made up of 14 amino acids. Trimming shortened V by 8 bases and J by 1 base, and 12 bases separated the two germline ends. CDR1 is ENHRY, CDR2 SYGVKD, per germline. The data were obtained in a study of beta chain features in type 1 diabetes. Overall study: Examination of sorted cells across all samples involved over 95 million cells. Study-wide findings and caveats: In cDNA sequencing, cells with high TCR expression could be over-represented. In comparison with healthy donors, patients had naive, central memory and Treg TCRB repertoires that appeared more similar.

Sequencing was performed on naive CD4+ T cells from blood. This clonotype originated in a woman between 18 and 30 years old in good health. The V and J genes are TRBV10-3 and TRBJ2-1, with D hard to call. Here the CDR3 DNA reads TGTGCCATCCAGACGGACCGATCCTACAATGAGCAGTTCTTC. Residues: CAIQTDRSYNEQFF.